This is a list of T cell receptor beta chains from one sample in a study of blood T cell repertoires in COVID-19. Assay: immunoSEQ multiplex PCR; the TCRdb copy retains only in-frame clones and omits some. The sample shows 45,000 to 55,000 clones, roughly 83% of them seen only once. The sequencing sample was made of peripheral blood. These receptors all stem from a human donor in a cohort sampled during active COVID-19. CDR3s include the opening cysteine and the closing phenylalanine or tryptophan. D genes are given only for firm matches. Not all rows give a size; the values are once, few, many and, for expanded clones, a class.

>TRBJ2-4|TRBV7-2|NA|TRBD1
TGTGCCAGCAGCCTCTCTCCCGGGACAGGGTTAGGCAAAAACATTCAGTACTTC
CASSLSPGTGLGKNIQYF
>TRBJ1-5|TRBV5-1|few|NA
TGCGCCAGCAGCTTGGCGGTGGGAAGGGGCGGGAAAAGCAATCAGCCCCAGCATTTT
CASSLAVGRGGKSNQPQHF
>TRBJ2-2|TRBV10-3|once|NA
TGTGCCATCAGTGAGGGCGGCACCGGGGAGCTGTTTTTT
CAISEGGTGELFF
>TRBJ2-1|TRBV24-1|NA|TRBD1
TGTGCCACCAGTGATTCCCGACAGGGGGCCTGGAATGAGCAGTTCTTC
CATSDSRQGAWNEQFF
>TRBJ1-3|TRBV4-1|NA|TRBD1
TGCGCCAGCAGCCAAGGGACAGGGGTTACGGGAAACACCATATATTTT
CASSQGTGVTGNTIYF
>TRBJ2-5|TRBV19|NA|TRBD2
TGTGCCAGTAGTATCGGGACTAGCGGTTTAAAGACCCAGTACTTC
CASSIGTSGLKTQYF
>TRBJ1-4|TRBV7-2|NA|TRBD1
TGTGCCAGCAGCTTACCCATCCGGGACAGGGCTAATGAAAAACTGTTTTTT
CASSLPIRDRANEKLFF
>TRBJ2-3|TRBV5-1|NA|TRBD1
TGCGCCAGCAGCGCGGGACAGGGGCTCACAGATACGCAGTATTTT
CASSAGQGLTDTQYF
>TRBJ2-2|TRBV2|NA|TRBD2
TGTGCCAGCAGTGACAGAGTAGCGGGGGGTTACACCGGGGAGCTGTTTTTT
CASSDRVAGGYTGELFF
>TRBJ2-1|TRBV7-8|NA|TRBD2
TGTGCCAGCAGCTTAGGACTAGCGGGGGGCAGTGAGCAGTTCTTC
CASSLGLAGGSEQFF
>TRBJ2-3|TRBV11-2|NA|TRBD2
TGTGCCAGCAGGCTAACTAGCGGGGGTGCAGATACGCAGTATTTT
CASRLTSGGADTQYF
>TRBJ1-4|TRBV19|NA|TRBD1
TGTGCCAGTAGTATTCCGGGACAGTCTAATGAAAAACTGTTTTTT
CASSIPGQSNEKLFF
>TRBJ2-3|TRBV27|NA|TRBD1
TGTGCCAGCAGTTTACTTAGACAGGGAGTGGGCACAGATACGCAGTATTTT
CASSLLRQGVGTDTQYF
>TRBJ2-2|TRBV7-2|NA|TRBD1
TGTGCCAGCAGCTTAAGGCCACCGGGACAGGGGTCCACCGGGGAGCTGTTTTTT
CASSLRPPGQGSTGELFF
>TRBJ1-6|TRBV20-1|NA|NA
TGCAGTGCTAGTGTCAGGGGTTATTCACCCCTCCACTTT
CSASVRGYSPLHF
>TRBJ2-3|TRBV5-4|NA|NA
TGTGCCAGCAGCCCCGCGGATGGAGGGGCAGATACGCAGTATTTT
CASSPADGGADTQYF
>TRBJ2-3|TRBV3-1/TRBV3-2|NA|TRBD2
TGTGCCAGCGAATCGGGGGGGCAAGATACGCAGTATTTT
CASESGGQDTQYF
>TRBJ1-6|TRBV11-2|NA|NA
TGTGCCACCAAAGCGGAGGGAATGTCACCCCTCCACTTT
CATKAEGMSPLHF
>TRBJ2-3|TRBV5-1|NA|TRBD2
TGCGCCAGCAGCTTGGATGGGACTAGCGGGGGGTCAGATACGCAGTATTTT
CASSLDGTSGGSDTQYF
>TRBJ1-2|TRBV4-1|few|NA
TGCGCCAGCAGCCAAGATCAGCGACAGCCCTATGGCTACACCTTC
CASSQDQRQPYGYTF
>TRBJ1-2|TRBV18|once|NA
TGTGCCAGCTCACCCCAAGAGGACTCCCCCTATGGCTACACCTTC
CASSPQEDSPYGYTF
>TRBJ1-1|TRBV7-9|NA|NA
TGTGCCAGCAGCTTTTTTAGTCCTCTGAACACTGAAGCTTTCTTT
CASSFFSPLNTEAFF
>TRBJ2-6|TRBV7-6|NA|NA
TGTGCCAGCAGCGTGGAAGGGGGATCTGGGGCCAACGTCCTGACTTTC
CASSVEGGSGANVLTF
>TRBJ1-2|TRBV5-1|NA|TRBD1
TGCGCCAGCAGCCCCCCGGGACAGGCGTATGGCTACACCTTC
CASSPPGQAYGYTF
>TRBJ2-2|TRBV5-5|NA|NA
TGTGCCAGCAGCGTCCCCAGGCCCGGACAGTCCACCGGGGAGCTGTTTTTT
CASSVPRPGQSTGELFF
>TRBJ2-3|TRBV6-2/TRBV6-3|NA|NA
TGTGCCAGCAGTTACGGTGGGGGGAGCTTGATTACAGATACGCAGTATTTT
CASSYGGGSLITDTQYF
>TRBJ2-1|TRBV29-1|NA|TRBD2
TGCAGCGCCCTGGGCGGGGGGGACGAGCAGTTCTTC
CSALGGGDEQFF
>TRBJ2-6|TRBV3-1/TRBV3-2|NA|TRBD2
TGTGCCAGCAGCAGGGGAGGGTCTGGGGCCAACGTCCTGACTTTC
CASSRGGSGANVLTF
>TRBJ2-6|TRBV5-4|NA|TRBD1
TGTGCCAGCAGCTTTGCAGGGGGCGCAAGGGCCAACGTCCTGACTTTC
CASSFAGGARANVLTF
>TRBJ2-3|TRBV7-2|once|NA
TGTGCCAGCAGCTCTTTTCTTCGCACAGATACGCAGTATTTT
CASSSFLRTDTQYF
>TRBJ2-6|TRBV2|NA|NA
TGTGCCAGCACCGAGGGCAACTCTGGGGCCAACGTCCTGACTTTC
CASTEGNSGANVLTF
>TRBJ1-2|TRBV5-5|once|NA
TGTGCCAGCAGCTTGGGGGCAGGATTATCTAACTATGGCTACACCTTC
CASSLGAGLSNYGYTF
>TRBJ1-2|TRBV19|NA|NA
TGTGCCAGTAGTATGGCCCCCTATGGCTACACCTTC
CASSMAPYGYTF
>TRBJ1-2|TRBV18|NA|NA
TGTGCCAGCTCCCTGTCGGACACCAGGGGCTACACCTTC
CASSLSDTRGYTF
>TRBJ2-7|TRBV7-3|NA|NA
TGTGCCAGCAGCTTATGGGAGACGGGAGAGCAGTACTTC
CASSLWETGEQYF
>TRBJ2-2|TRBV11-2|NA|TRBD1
TGTGCCAGCAGCATTAGAGGGGCCGGGACAGCTAACACCGGGGAGCTGTTTTTT
CASSIRGAGTANTGELFF
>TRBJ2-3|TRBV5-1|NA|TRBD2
TGCGCCAGCAGCTTGGGTGGGACTATATACACAGATACGCAGTATTTT
CASSLGGTIYTDTQYF
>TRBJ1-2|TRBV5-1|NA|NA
TGCGCCAGCACCCCCGGTAGCCTAAACTATGGCTACACCTTC
CASTPGSLNYGYTF
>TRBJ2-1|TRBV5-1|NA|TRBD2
TGCGCCAGCAGCTTGGCCGGGGGGAATGAGCAGTTCTTC
CASSLAGGNEQFF
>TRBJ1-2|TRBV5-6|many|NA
TGTGCCAGCAGCTTTACAGGGTTGAACTATGGCTACACCTTC
CASSFTGLNYGYTF
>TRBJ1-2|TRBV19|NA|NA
TGTGCCAGTAGTCCCCACAGGAACTATGGCTACACCTTC
CASSPHRNYGYTF
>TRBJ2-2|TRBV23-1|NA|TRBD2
TGCGCCAGCAGTTTTGAAGGGGAGGGGTCGAGGGGCACCGGGGAGCTGTTTTTT
CASSFEGEGSRGTGELFF
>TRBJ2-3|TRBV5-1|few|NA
TGCGCCAGCAGCTTGGGGGCCAGCACAGATACGCAGTATTTT
CASSLGASTDTQYF
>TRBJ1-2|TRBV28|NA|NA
TGTGCCAGCACCCCCAACCCGGGGAACGGCTACACCTTC
CASTPNPGNGYTF
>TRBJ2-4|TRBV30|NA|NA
TGTGCCTGGACCCACTGGGTGGGACTCCAAAGCATTCAGTACTTC
CAWTHWVGLQSIQYF
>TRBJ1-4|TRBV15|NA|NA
TGTGCCACCAGCAGAGAACAGCTTAATGAAAAACTGTTTTTT
CATSREQLNEKLFF
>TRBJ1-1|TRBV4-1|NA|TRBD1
TGCGCCAGCAGCTTAGGACAGGGGGAAGTAGCTTTCTTT
CASSLGQGEVAFF
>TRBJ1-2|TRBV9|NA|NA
TGTGCCATGCATACAGGGTCTAACTATGGCTACACCTTC
CAMHTGSNYGYTF
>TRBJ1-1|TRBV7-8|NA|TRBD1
TGTGCCAGCAGCGGCGGACAGGGGGGGAGAGCTTTCTTT
CASSGGQGGRAFF
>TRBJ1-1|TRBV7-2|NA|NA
TGTGCCAGCAGCCAGGGGTCTGCTAACAGGGCTACTGAAGCTTTCTTT
CASSQGSANRATEAFF
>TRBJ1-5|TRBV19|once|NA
TGTGCCACCACGCAAGGAACCAGGGTGGTTAGCAATCAGCCCCAGCATTTT
CATTQGTRVVSNQPQHF
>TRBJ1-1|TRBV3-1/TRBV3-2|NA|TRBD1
TGTGCCAGCAGTTCCGGGACAGGGCGGAGCACTGAAGCTTTCTTT
CASSSGTGRSTEAFF
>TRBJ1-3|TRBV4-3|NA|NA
TGCGCCAGCAGCCTCACTGCGGGGTCTGGAAACACCATATATTTT
CASSLTAGSGNTIYF
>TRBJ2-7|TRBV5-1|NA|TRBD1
TGCGCCAGCAGCTCCGGGACAGGGGGCTTTGGGTACGAGCAGTACTTC
CASSSGTGGFGYEQYF
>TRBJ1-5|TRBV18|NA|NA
TGTGCCAGCTCTCCCGAGATTAGCAATCAGCCCCAGCATTTT
CASSPEISNQPQHF
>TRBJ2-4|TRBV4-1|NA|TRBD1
TGCGCCAGCAGCCAAGGACAGGGGAACATTCAGTACTTC
CASSQGQGNIQYF
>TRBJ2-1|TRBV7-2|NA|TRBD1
TGTGCCAGCAGTCAAGACAGGGGGTCGTACAATGAGCAGTTCTTC
CASSQDRGSYNEQFF
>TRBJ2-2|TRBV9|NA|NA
TGTGCCAGCAGCGCCCGGACCCCCGGGGCCGGGGAGCTGTTTTTT
CASSARTPGAGELFF
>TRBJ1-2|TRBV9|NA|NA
TGTGCCAGCAGCGTAGCTACGGGGGACTATGGCTACACCTTC
CASSVATGDYGYTF
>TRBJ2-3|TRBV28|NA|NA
TGTGCCAGCGCCCTCCTAAAAGATACGCAGTATTTT
CASALLKDTQYF